The rows below give T cell receptor beta chains drawn from one sample of a study. One entry per CDR3 protein, called by TCRdb with MiXCR from the RT-PCR reads. The repertoire holds about 680,000 distinct CDR3 sequences, with approximately 15% as singletons. The sequenced material came from memory CD4+ T cells from blood. The receptors come from a female donor in good health, serving as a healthy control. The CDR3 runs from the conserved cysteine through the conserved F or W. D genes are given only for firm matches. The size entry is marked missing in some rows and otherwise reads once, few, many or a size class.

CDR3 protein: CATQGKNQETQYF
CDR3 DNA: TGTGCCACACAGGGGAAGAACCAAGAGACCCAGTACTTC
D gene: TRBD1
V gene: TRBV10-3
J gene: TRBJ2-5
clone size: many

CDR3 protein: CASSLVTGTGEYNEQFF
CDR3 DNA: TGTGCCAGCAGCTTAGTCACCGGGACAGGGGAATACAATGAGCAGTTCTTC
D gene: TRBD1
V gene: TRBV11-2
J gene: TRBJ2-1
clone size: .

CDR3 protein: CASSSRDREGETQYF
CDR3 DNA: TGTGCCAGCAGCTCACGGGACAGGGAGGGGGAGACCCAGTACTTC
D gene: TRBD1
V gene: TRBV7-2
J gene: TRBJ2-5
clone size: few

CDR3 protein: CASSQDSDPASHTPHTF
CDR3 DNA: TGCGCCAGCAGCCAAGATAGCGACCCTGCCTCCCACACCCCCCATACCTTC
D gene: .
V gene: TRBV4-1
J gene: TRBJ2-5
clone size: many

CDR3 protein: CASSQDRTSGVQFF
CDR3 DNA: TGTGCCAGCAGCCAAGATAGGACTAGCGGGGTGCAGTTCTTC
D gene: TRBD2
V gene: TRBV4-2
J gene: TRBJ2-1
clone size: many

CDR3 protein: CASSSPGAGDTGELFF
CDR3 DNA: TGTGCCAGCAGCTCTCCAGGGGCGGGGGACACCGGGGAGCTGTTTTTT
D gene: .
V gene: TRBV11-2
J gene: TRBJ2-2
clone size: few

CDR3 protein: CASSLEGTGLIGANVLTF
CDR3 DNA: TGCGCCAGCAGCTTGGAGGGGACAGGGCTCATTGGGGCCAACGTCCTGACTTTC
D gene: TRBD1
V gene: TRBV5-1
J gene: TRBJ2-6
clone size: few

CDR3 protein: CASSVSFSGAGEQYF
CDR3 DNA: TGTGCCAGCAGCGTAAGTTTCAGCGGGGCGGGCGAGCAGTACTTC
D gene: TRBD2
V gene: TRBV9
J gene: TRBJ2-7
clone size: .

CDR3 protein: CASSFSFMNTEAFF
CDR3 DNA: TGTGCCAGCAGCTTTTCGTTCATGAACACTGAAGCTTTCTTT
D gene: .
V gene: TRBV11-2
J gene: TRBJ1-1
clone size: .

CDR3 protein: CSATHRSTDTQYF
CDR3 DNA: TGCAGTGCTACGCACCGAAGCACAGATACGCAGTATTTT
D gene: .
V gene: TRBV20-1
J gene: TRBJ2-3
clone size: few

CDR3 protein: CASSQGVGVTEAFF
CDR3 DNA: TGTGCCAGCAGCCAAGGTGTAGGGGTCACTGAAGCTTTCTTT
D gene: .
V gene: TRBV3-1
J gene: TRBJ1-1
clone size: .

CDR3 protein: CASRVGDTSGTQYF
CDR3 DNA: TGCGCCAGCAGGGTTGGGGACACCTCCGGGACCCAGTACTTC
D gene: .
V gene: TRBV5-1
J gene: TRBJ2-5
clone size: few

CDR3 protein: CASSPPRGSEETQYF
CDR3 DNA: TGTGCCAGCTCACCACCACGGGGGTCGGAGGAGACCCAGTACTTC
D gene: .
V gene: TRBV18
J gene: TRBJ2-5
clone size: .

CDR3 protein: CASRFTPNTEAFF
CDR3 DNA: TGTGCCAGCAGGTTTACCCCGAACACTGAAGCTTTCTTT
D gene: .
V gene: TRBV7-9
J gene: TRBJ1-1
clone size: few

CDR3 protein: CARQEYTEAFF
CDR3 DNA: TGTGCCCGACAGGAGTACACTGAAGCTTTCTTT
D gene: .
V gene: TRBV30
J gene: TRBJ1-1
clone size: few

CDR3 protein: CASSLGYTEAFF
CDR3 DNA: TGTGCCAGCAGCTTAGGATACACTGAAGCTTTCTTT
D gene: .
V gene: TRBV7-2
J gene: TRBJ1-1
clone size: many